This paragraph reports one T cell receptor beta chain. The sample belongs to a study of CD8 T cells in Susac syndrome. Study overall: Each patient with Susac syndrome, at the time of blood draw, was therapy-naive, on corticosteroids, or on intravenous immunoglobulin alone.

RNA was extracted with the RNeasy kit, and a quantity of about 0.5 to 1 ug was reverse transcribed using random hexamers. The method of amplification for TCR beta CDR3 was immunoSEQ multiplex PCR, covering 54 Vbeta and 13 Jbeta. TCRdb itself ran the immunoSEQ multiplex PCR reads through MiXCR, one entry per CDR3 protein. The profile shows around 170,000 distinct CDR3 sequences, around 95% of them singletons. What was sequenced was CD8+ T cells from PBMCs. The sequence derives from a human donor with Susac syndrome.

This CDR3 is CASSRGTGRSYEQYF. The DNA of the CDR3 is TGCGCCAGCAGCCGAGGGACAGGACGATCCTACGAGCAGTACTTC. This chain connects TRBV4-1 to TRBJ2-7; 8 positions match TRBD1. Germline assignment: CDR1 MGHRA and CDR2 YSYEKL. V was pared by 4 bases and J by 1 base, with 6 bases of the junction left unmatched. The CDR3 totals 15 residues.